The 2 T cell receptor beta chains below come from one sample, sequenced in a study of spatial heterogeneity in lung cancer (dated by TCRdb to the late 2010s). Preparation of the library involved 5' RACE. Data came from a NextSeq 500. TCRdb trimmed the raw reads at Q25, called clones with MiXCR and kept productive beta chains. Merged by CDR3 protein, the rows form single entries marked with the most common genes and DNA. The sample includes 60,000 to 90,000 distinct CDR3 sequences, with under 8.5% observed a single time. The top ten clones comprise about 6.8% of the sample. Read against the paper, the sample's time point label means: sample taken at primary tumor resection. The source material was PBMCs, sampled at surgery. Receptor source: a male donor with early-stage non-small cell lung cancer.

The V call is TRBV30, the J call TRBJ2-1; 8 nucleotides match TRBD2. The ends lost 3 bases at V and 8 bases at J; junction bases unmatched: 9. The germline V gene encodes CDR1 GTSNPN and CDR2 SVGIG (reference sequence). The length of the CDR3 is 14 residues. CDR3 coding DNA: TGTGCCTGGAGACCCAGCGGGAGAGGGGATGAGCAGTTCTTC. This encodes CAWRPSGRGDEQFF.

This clonotype appeared a few times. V gene TRBV6-1 combines with J gene TRBJ1-5; a possible D gene is TRBD1 (6 bases). The CDR3 covers 15 residues. Deletions cut 3 bases from V and 5 bases from J, with 14 bases between. Germline CDR1 MNHNS, CDR2 SASEGT. CDR3 DNA sequence: TGTGCCAGCAGTGACGAGGACAGAGGCGATCAGCCCCAGCATTTT. Its translation is CASSDEDRGDQPQHF.